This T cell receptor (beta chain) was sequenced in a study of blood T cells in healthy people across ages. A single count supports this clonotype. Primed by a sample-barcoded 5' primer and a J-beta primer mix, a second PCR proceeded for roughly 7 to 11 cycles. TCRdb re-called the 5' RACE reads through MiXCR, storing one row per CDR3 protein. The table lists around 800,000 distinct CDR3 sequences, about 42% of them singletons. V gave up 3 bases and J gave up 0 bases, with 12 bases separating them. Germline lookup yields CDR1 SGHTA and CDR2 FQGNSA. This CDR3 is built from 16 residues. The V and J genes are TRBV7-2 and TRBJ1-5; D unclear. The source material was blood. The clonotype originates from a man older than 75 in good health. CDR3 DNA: TGTGCCAGCAGCTTTAGTGGCAGGTATAGCAATCAGCCCCAGCATTTT. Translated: CASSFSGRYSNQPQHF. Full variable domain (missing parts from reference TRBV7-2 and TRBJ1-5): GAGVSQSPSNKVTEKGKDVELRCDPISGHTALYWYRQSLGQGLEFLIYFQGNSAPDKSGLPSDRFSAERTGGSVSTLTIQRTQQEDSAVYLCASSFSGRYSNQPQHFGDGTRLSIL.